The 20 T cell receptor beta chains reported below all come from one sample, sequenced in a study of T cells expressing NK-cell markers. No DNA is given; TCRdb re-called the 5' RACE reads and lists each CDR3 protein once. The sample table sets out approximately 380,000 distinct CDR3 sequences. Sample: blood T cells: a sorted CD56 or NKG2C T cell subset, CD4+ or CD8+ T cells, or bulk PBMC T cells (not recorded which). The receptors shown here come from a man aged 18-69 years in good health.

The chain links TRBV12-3 or TRBV12-4 to TRBJ2-1; checking the TCRdb D call of TRBD1 is not possible without DNA. This CDR3 contains 11 residues. CDR3 sequence reads: CASSYRGQTFF.

This chain uses TRBV7-3 with TRBJ1-5. This CDR3 has 14 residues. Germline V gene lookup returns CDR1 SGHTA and CDR2 FQGTGA. The CDR3 spells CASSLPVRRQPQHF.

The genes are TRBV7-9 and TRBJ1-6. The CDR3 contains 15 residues. Germline V gives CDR1 SEHNR, CDR2 FQNEAQ (reference sequence). The CDR3 loop reads CATEWVETHNSPLHF.

The chain is built from TRBV3-1 and TRBJ2-1; TCRdb lists TRBD2, though no DNA is available to test this call. The CDR3 runs 20 residues. Per the germline V gene, CDR1 is LGHDT and CDR2 is YNNKEL (reference sequence). CDR3: CASSQAKQRGVRSFYNEQFF.

The chain carries TRBV10-3 and TRBJ1-2; there is no DNA to check the TCRdb D call of TRBD1. CDR3 length equals 21 residues. From germline, CDR1 is ENHRY and CDR2 SYGVKD. CDR3 amino acids: CAISERSFGFFPGEADYGYTF.

This chain uses TRBV5-4 with TRBJ2-4; TCRdb's assignment of TRBD2 cannot be checked, as there is no DNA. The CDR3 has 14 residues. The germline gives CDR1 SGHNT, CDR2 YYREEE (reference sequence). CDR3: CASSLPEEEEVWYF. Looking up the rest from reference TRBV5-4 and TRBJ2-4 gives the full variable domain: ETGVTQSPTHLIKTRGQQVTLRCSSQSGHNTVSWYQQALGQGPQFIFQYYREEENGRGNFPPRFSGLQFPNYSSELNVNALELDDSALYLCASSLPEEEEVWYFGAGTRLSVL.

The chain carries TRBV7-9 and TRBJ1-3. The CDR3 loop spans 13 amino acids. Germline V gene sequence: CDR1 SEHNR, CDR2 FQNEAQ (reference sequence). The CDR3 reads CASSSVRGNTIYF.

The gene calls are TRBV5-1 and TRBJ1-1; the D call of TRBD1 rests on TCRdb alone, since no DNA is present to check it. The CDR3 sequence is 16 residues long. Germline CDR1 reads SGHRS; CDR2 reads YFSETQ. This CDR3 reads CASSQNQGQGNTEAFF.

This rearrangement joins TRBV7-9 to TRBJ1-1; TCRdb returns TRBD1, unconfirmable since there is no DNA. Germline V lookup: CDR1 SEHNR, CDR2 FQNEAQ (reference sequence). This CDR3 contains 16 residues. CDR3 protein: CASSLPKGTANTEAFF.

The chain has TRBV6-2 or TRBV6-3 and TRBJ2-4; there is no DNA to check the TCRdb D call of TRBD1. Germline assignment: CDR1 MNHEY and CDR2 SVGEGT. The CDR3 sequence is 16 residues long. The CDR3 protein is CASSYSPGWAKNIQYF.

The CDR3 region is CASSPLRGGYNEQFF. This chain links TRBV18 with TRBJ2-1; checking the TCRdb D call of TRBD1 is not possible without DNA. CDR3 size: 15 residues. Germline V lookup: CDR1 KGHSH, CDR2 LQKENI.

This chain uses TRBV10-3 with TRBJ2-7; TCRdb proposes TRBD1, but this gene call is untestable without DNA. Per the germline V gene, CDR1 is ENHRY and CDR2 is SYGVKD. The CDR3 extends over 13 amino acids. CDR3 sequence: CAIRGTGIYEQYF.

The genes are TRBV6-1 and TRBJ2-1. This CDR3 spans 12 amino acids. Germline values: CDR1 MNHNS, CDR2 SASEGT. The CDR3 protein is CASEGFVLRQFF.

This rearrangement joins TRBV29-1 to TRBJ2-7; no DNA is available, so the TRBD1 call from TCRdb remains unchecked. Germline V lookup: CDR1 SQVTM, CDR2 ANQGSEA. This CDR3 contains 13 residues. This chain's CDR3 is CSVVRDRQNEQYF.

The chain recombines TRBV30 with TRBJ1-5; the TRBD1 assignment by TCRdb is unverifiable without DNA. The germline CDR1 and CDR2 sequences are GTSNPN and SVGIG (reference sequence). This CDR3 spans 15 amino acids. The CDR3 sequence is CAWSVGGSGNQPQHF.

This rearrangement joins TRBV5-8 to TRBJ1-4; TCRdb picks TRBD1, but there is no DNA to check that call. Germline V gene lookup returns CDR1 SGHTS and CDR2 YDEGEE. CDR3 length: 17 residues. CDR3: CASSLAGEGRSNEKLFF.

This chain joins TRBV9 and TRBJ1-6. CDR3 length: 14 amino acids. Germline V gene sequence: CDR1 SGDLS, CDR2 YYNGEE. The CDR3 loop is CASSSRTRDSPLHF.

V and J are TRBV6-1 and TRBJ2-6; TCRdb indicates TRBD1, and absent DNA this call remains unverified. The CDR3 loop spans 16 amino acids. The germline V gene has CDR1 MNHNS and CDR2 SASEGT. This CDR3 reads CASSRGQGTGANVLTF.

This CDR3 is CASSYKRQGNQPQHF. J is TRBJ1-5 and V is TRBV6-5; lacking DNA, the TRBD1 call made by TCRdb goes unchecked. The germline gives CDR1 MNHEY, CDR2 SVGAGI. This CDR3 is built from 15 residues.

This sequence joins TRBV7-9 and TRBJ2-1; TCRdb's assignment of TRBD2 cannot be checked, as there is no DNA. This CDR3 contains 14 residues. Per the germline V gene, CDR1 is SEHNR and CDR2 is FQNEAQ (reference sequence). The CDR3 spells CASSSLSGVNEQFF.